One T cell receptor beta chain is described in this entry. Antigen: not known. Version v3.0 of the immunoSEQ assay was performed at survey level. Measured with immunoSEQ multiplex PCR; TCRdb has only the in-frame clones, and not every one. The data contain 28,000 or so clones, about 94% of them singletons. The sample comes from a study of long-term antiretroviral therapy in people with HIV. General study results and limits: Among HIV repertoires, CDR3 length ranges were narrower than those of controls.

The TCR comes from a man aged 35 to 55 with HIV. The source was unsorted PBMCs, collected 6.2 years after starting antiretroviral therapy.

Here the CDR3 DNA reads TGTGCCAGTAGTATATACGGCTCTGGGGCCAACGTCCTGACTTTC. This sequence encodes CASSIYGSGANVLTF. V and J are TRBV19 and TRBJ2-6; D gene ambiguous. Germline loops: CDR1 LNHDA, CDR2 SQIVND (reference sequence). The germline V and J ends were trimmed by 2 bases and 0 bases, with 5 bases remaining between them. The CDR3 runs 15 residues.